The clone carrying this TCR delta chain occurred many times. Its antigen is unidentified. The protein TCRdb lists belongs to a much larger clone and differs from this DNA's translation at residue 15, which points to a read error; the protein shown is made from the DNA. The sample is drawn from a study of γδ T cells in repeated Plasmodium falciparum infection. Whole-study context: Age- and gender-matched Australian children served as comparison for malaria-exposed Malian children.

Both TRG and TRD chains were sequenced from each sorted sample. TCRdb reprocessed the multiplex PCR reads through CATT. The sample records tens of thousands of delta-chain clones, about 1.9% being singletons. Vgamma9/Vdelta2+ and Vdelta2-negative gammadelta T cells were flow-sorted from PBMC for bulk sequencing. This CDR3 is built from 23 residues. CDR1 is GEAIGNYY, CDR2 EKD, per germline. The V segment lost 2 bases and the J segment 0 bases; nucleotides outside the gene matches: 29. Study results and caveats: Malian donors came from one small rural village, predominantly one ethnic group.

The chain employs TRDV2 and TRDJ1; 7 bases are a match to TRDD2. TCRdb offers no J gene call, so here the DNA was matched to germline to obtain one. The clonotype originates from a pool of human donors (malaria-infected and uninfected, not separated). The specimen was gamma-delta T cells from blood. The CDR3 protein is CACDMVGFLPNLPAEAYTDKLIF. The CDR3 nucleotides read TGTGCCTGTGACATGGTCGGATTCCTCCCAAACCTTCCTGCTGAAGCGTACACCGATAAACTCATCTTT.